This paragraph covers one T cell receptor (beta chain) sequence. One end of the junction fails to match germline, which may point to a read error. These data belong to a study of T cell responses to AZD1222 COVID-19 vaccine. CDR3 length equals 16 residues. Germline V gene lookup returns CDR1 SSHAT and CDR2 FNYEAQ (reference sequence). TCRdb keeps only in-frame clones here, not all; method: immunoSEQ multiplex PCR. The data show over 100,000 clones, about nine tenths seen once. This TCR derives from an adult in good health. Material: peripheral blood, obtained on day 0 of AZD1222 vaccination. This rearrangement joins TRBV7-7 to TRBJ2-1; 8 positions agree with TRBD1. The CDR3 DNA reads TGTGCTAGCAGCCGAAGCTCCGGACAGGGAGTAAATGAGCAGTTCTTC. Translated: CASSRSSGQGVNEQFF.